These 22 T cell receptor beta chains came from one sample sequenced in a study of blood T cell repertoires in COVID-19. Measured with immunoSEQ multiplex PCR; TCRdb has only the in-frame clones, and not every one. The table has over 150,000 clones, roughly 88% seen once; the top ten hold 9.1%. Sample: peripheral blood. The receptor source for this set is a woman over 75 with active or convalescent COVID-19.

This clone was counted a few times. The V and J genes are TRBV7-9 and TRBJ2-5; 8 bases line up with TRBD1. Germline assignment: CDR1 SEHNR and CDR2 FQNEAQ (reference sequence). The CDR3 contains 16 residues. The junction had 9 bases not matched to a gene; V was cut back by 6 bases and J by 0 bases. In DNA form, the CDR3 reads TGTGCCAGCAGTTTCGCGACAGGGGCCAACCAAGAGACCCAGTACTTC. Protein: CASSFATGANQETQYF. Looking up the rest from reference TRBV7-9 and TRBJ2-5 gives the full variable domain: DTGVSQNPRHKITKRGQNVTFRCDPISEHNRLYWYRQTLGQGPEFLTYFQNEAQLEKSRLLSDRFSAERPKGSFSTLEIQRTEQGDSAMYLCASSFATGANQETQYFGPGTRLLVL.

This clone has just a few counts. J is TRBJ2-5 and V is TRBV6-2 or TRBV6-3; D might be TRBD2 (5 bases). The CDR3 is made up of 14 amino acids. V lost 0 bases, J lost 5 bases, and 10 bases lay in between. Germline V lookup: CDR1 MNHEY, CDR2 SVGEGT. The CDR3 nucleotides are TGTGCCAGCAGTTACTCGAGGGTGGGGGAGACCCAGTACTTC. It yields the protein CASSYSRVGETQYF.

The chain links TRBV10-3 to TRBJ1-1, with D uncertain. Trimming removed 6 bases from V and 8 bases from J, with 13 bases in between. The CDR3 sequence is 12 residues long. CDR1 and CDR2 from the germline V gene are ENHRY and SYGVKD. The CDR3 loop reads CAIRQPGAEAFF. The CDR3 bases are TGTGCCATCAGACAACCGGGAGCAGAAGCTTTCTTT.

The chain combines TRBV4-2 with TRBJ2-7; 11 bases are shared with TRBD1. CDR1 and CDR2 (germline): LGHNA, YNFKEQ. The CDR3 runs to 17 residues. V lost 1 base to trimming and J lost 7 bases; unmatched junction nucleotides: 12. The CDR3 spells CASSQGAGGQGAEEQYF. The CDR3 nucleotides read TGTGCCAGCAGCCAAGGGGCGGGAGGACAGGGGGCTGAGGAGCAGTACTTC.

This rearrangement joins TRBV9 to TRBJ2-1, with TRBD1 matching 12 bases. Germline CDR1 is SGDLS and CDR2 is YYNGEE. The length of the CDR3 is 15 residues. J was trimmed by 6 bases and V by 0 bases; bases with no gene match: 1. This chain's CDR3 is CASSVGGQGANEQFF. DNA for the CDR3: TGTGCCAGCAGCGTAGGGGGACAGGGGGCCAATGAGCAGTTCTTC.

The chain is built from TRBV7-8 and TRBJ1-4; 11 bases match TRBD1. Germline loops: CDR1 SGHVS, CDR2 FQNEAQ. This CDR3 comprises 15 residues. Trimming at V came to 1 base and at J to 8 bases, leaving 3 bases not matched to a gene. CDR3 coding DNA: TGTGCCAGCAGCTTAGGGAGGACAGGGGGCGAAAAACTGTTTTTT. It is translated as CASSLGRTGGEKLFF.

V usage is TRBV5-1 and J usage is TRBJ2-7; 10 nucleotides align to TRBD1. Looked up from germline, CDR1 is SGHRS and CDR2 is YFSETQ. This CDR3 has 16 amino acids. V was pared by 0 bases and J by 2 bases, with 5 bases of the junction left unmatched. The CDR3 loop is CASSLGGGTGAYEQYF. The CDR3 bases are TGCGCCAGCAGCTTGGGTGGTGGGACAGGGGCCTACGAGCAGTACTTC.

The J gene is TRBJ1-5, the V gene TRBV10-3; 9 bases align to TRBD1. CDR1 is ENHRY and CDR2 is SYGVKD in the germline V gene. This CDR3 has 15 amino acids. J lost 1 base, V lost 5 bases, and 3 bases had no gene match. This chain's CDR3 is CAISRTGESNQPQHF. The CDR3 DNA reads TGTGCCATCAGTCGGACAGGGGAAAGCAATCAGCCCCAGCATTTT.

This clone was observed once. This sample includes further DNA sequences coding for the same CDR3. This chain links TRBV18 with TRBJ1-2; 7 bases are a match to TRBD1. The length of the CDR3 is 14 residues. Germline-derived CDR1 and CDR2 are KGHSH and LQKENI. Trimming took 3 bases from V and 2 from J; bases not matched to a gene: 3. Written as DNA, the CDR3 is TGTGCCAGCTCACCTCGGGACAGCAACTATGGCTACACCTTC. This sequence encodes CASSPRDSNYGYTF.

The rearrangement joins TRBV27 to TRBJ1-2; TRBD1 agrees at 10 bases. V lost 5 bases and J lost 7; bases outside the gene matches: 10. CDR1 MNHEY and CDR2 SMNVEV come from the germline V gene (reference sequence). The length of the CDR3 is 15 residues. CDR3 sequence reads: CASSQPGQGTGGYTF. DNA for the CDR3: TGTGCCAGCAGTCAACCGGGACAGGGGACGGGTGGCTACACCTTC.

This clone was counted a single time. V is TRBV6-5 and J is TRBJ1-5, with 10 bases matching TRBD1. Germline loops: CDR1 MNHEY, CDR2 SVGAGI. The CDR3 has 15 amino acids. V was clipped by 6 bases and J by 12 bases; unmatched bases: 14. The DNA of the CDR3 is TGTGCCAGCAGCCCCGGGGGGACAGGGGCGCAGAGCCAGCATTTT. This sequence encodes CASSPGGTGAQSQHF.

The chain is built from TRBV4-2 and TRBJ2-2; tentative D call: TRBD1 (5 bases). This CDR3 spans 15 amino acids. The V gene's germline CDR1 is LGHNA and CDR2 YNFKEQ. Trimming removed 4 bases from V and 6 bases from J, with 15 bases in between. DNA for the CDR3: TGTGCCAGCAGCCGGGGCGAGTTGGTTTCCGGGGAGCTGTTTTTT. The encoded protein is CASSRGELVSGELFF.

The chain links TRBV19 to TRBJ1-6, with D maybe TRBD1 (5 bases). V lost 10 bases and J lost 0, with 22 bases in between. From germline, CDR1 is LNHDA and CDR2 SQIVND (reference sequence). This CDR3 is 18 amino acids long. CDR3 in amino acids: CATTETALINSYNSPLHF. The CDR3 DNA reads TGTGCCACCACGGAGACAGCTCTAATTAACTCCTATAATTCACCCCTCCACTTT.

The V call is TRBV25-1, the J call TRBJ1-2; 9 positions match TRBD1. The CDR3 is made up of 15 amino acids. The germline CDR1 and CDR2 sequences are MGHDK and SYGVNS. The V and J ends lost 4 bases and 11 bases, in that order; junction bases with no gene match: 14. CDR3 sequence reads: CASSVTGTGTGKYTF. In DNA, the CDR3 is TGTGCCAGCAGTGTAACAGGGACAGGGACGGGGAAGTACACCTTC.

There are a few counts of this clone. The chain links TRBV2 to TRBJ1-1, with TRBD1 as a possible D gene (5 bases). CDR1 SNHLY and CDR2 FYNNEI come from the germline V gene. The CDR3 contains 12 residues. V lost 7 bases to trimming and J lost 13 bases, with 19 bases between them. The CDR3 DNA is TGTGCCAGCAATAACAGGAACCCGGGAGTTTTCTTT. Translation gives CASNNRNPGVFF.

V and J are TRBV6-4 and TRBJ2-1, with 8 bases matching TRBD2. With V trimmed by 1 base and J by 6 bases, 8 bases remained unmatched. The CDR3 length is 16 residues. From germline, CDR1 is MRHNA and CDR2 SNTAGT. The CDR3 sequence is CASSDYSSGGGNEQFF. The DNA of the CDR3 is TGTGCCAGCAGTGACTATTCCAGCGGGGGAGGCAATGAGCAGTTCTTC.

This chain joins TRBV5-1 and TRBJ1-1, with TRBD1 as a possible D gene (5 bases). This CDR3 is 14 amino acids long. CDR1 and CDR2 from the germline V gene are SGHRS and YFSETQ. V was pared by 6 bases and J by 0 bases, with 12 bases between. CDR3 sequence reads: CASTAGPMNTEAFF. The CDR3 nucleotides are TGCGCCAGCACTGCAGGGCCAATGAACACTGAAGCTTTCTTT.

The V call is TRBV19, the J call TRBJ1-6, with 7 bases aligning to TRBD1. Trimming at V came to 3 bases and at J to 13 bases, leaving 9 bases not matched to a gene. The CDR3 is 14 residues long. From germline, CDR1 is LNHDA and CDR2 SQIVND (reference sequence). The DNA for the CDR3 is TGTGCCAGTAGTATTAGTACAGGGGATCTGCCCCTCCACTTT. Encoded protein: CASSISTGDLPLHF.

The chain recombines TRBV19 with TRBJ2-7, with D unclear. CDR1 is LNHDA, CDR2 SQIVND, per germline (reference sequence). This CDR3 is 14 amino acids long. The V end was cut by 6 bases, the J end by 0 bases, with 12 bases between. The CDR3 reads CASRETASSYEQYF. CDR3 bases: TGTGCCAGTAGGGAGACGGCGAGCTCCTACGAGCAGTACTTC.

This chain links TRBV6-5 with TRBJ2-7, with TRBD1 matching over 10 bases. With V trimmed by 2 bases and J by 5 bases, 6 bases remained unmatched. This CDR3 contains 15 residues. CDR1 MNHEY and CDR2 SVGAGI come from the germline V gene. This CDR3 is CASSYGSGTGDEQYF. CDR3 sequence (DNA): TGTGCCAGCAGTTACGGATCCGGGACAGGGGACGAGCAGTACTTC.

This clone was counted once. The chain combines TRBV9 with TRBJ1-1; 9 bases are a match to TRBD1. CDR1 SGDLS and CDR2 YYNGEE come from the germline V gene. This CDR3 is 13 amino acids long. After removal of 3 bases from V and 6 bases from J, the junction contained 3 bases not matched to a gene. The chain's CDR3 is CASSARTGAEAFF. The DNA of the CDR3 is TGTGCCAGCAGCGCGAGGACAGGGGCTGAAGCTTTCTTT.

The chain joins TRBV30 to TRBJ1-2, with 8 bases aligning to TRBD1. The CDR3 is 12 amino acids. Per the germline V gene, CDR1 is GTSNPN and CDR2 is SVGIG (reference sequence). J lost 2 bases, V lost 7 bases, and 3 bases had no gene match. The chain's CDR3 is CAFNRGNYGYTF. The CDR3 DNA sequence: TGTGCCTTTAACAGGGGGAACTATGGCTACACCTTC.